The rows below give T cell receptor beta chains drawn from one sample of a study of T cell responses to AZD1222 COVID-19 vaccine. Generated by immunoSEQ multiplex PCR, the TCRdb table keeps only in-frame clones and is missing some. The sample carries some 78,000 clones, 83% recorded once. The sample consisted of peripheral blood, taken 28 days after the second AZD1222 dose. The receptors were sampled from an adult who received the AZD1222 COVID-19 vaccine. Both conserved end residues are part of each CDR3. The D gene is left open where the match is weak. For some rows the clone size is stated as once, few or many, or as a class when expanded; others skip it.

length	V	J	D	size	CDR3	DNA
17	TRBV21-1	TRBJ2-1	.	.	CASSYPVSMRAYNEQFF	TGTGCCAGCAGCTACCCGGTGAGTATGAGGGCCTACAATGAGCAGTTCTTC
14	TRBV5-4	TRBJ1-6	.	.	CASSLDRRNSPLHF	TGTGCCAGCAGCTTAGATCGGAGGAATTCACCCCTCCACTTT
14	TRBV5-8	TRBJ2-5	.	.	CASSLGQREETQYF	TGTGCCAGCAGCTTGGGACAGCGGGAAGAGACCCAGTACTTC
16	TRBV5-4	TRBJ2-3	TRBD2	.	CASSLAGGRVTDTQYF	TGTGCCAGCAGCTTGGCGGGGGGGAGGGTCACAGATACGCAGTATTTT
12	TRBV4-3	TRBJ2-2	.	.	CASSQDWGELFF	TGCGCCAGCAGCCAAGATTGGGGGGAGCTGTTTTTT
12	TRBV28	TRBJ1-2	.	.	CASRPGLYGYTF	TGTGCCAGCCGTCCCGGGTTATATGGCTACACCTTC
12	TRBV29-1	TRBJ1-1	.	.	CSVVYSNTEAFF	TGCAGCGTTGTTTACTCGAACACTGAAGCTTTCTTT
17	TRBV4-1	TRBJ2-1	TRBD2	.	CASSQDRGTSGIDEQFF	TGCGCCAGCAGCCAAGATCGGGGGACTAGCGGGATAGATGAGCAGTTCTTC
14	TRBV3-1/TRBV3-2	TRBJ2-7	.	.	CASSPPIIIYEQYF	TGTGCCAGCAGCCCCCCGATTATAATCTACGAGCAGTACTTC
15	TRBV2	TRBJ1-1	.	once	CASSEMGGAGTEAFF	TGTGCCAGCAGTGAAATGGGGGGCGCCGGCACTGAAGCTTTCTTT
12	TRBV28	TRBJ2-1	.	.	CASSLDRAGQFF	TGTGCCAGCAGTTTAGATCGGGCCGGGCAGTTCTTC
13	TRBV7-2	TRBJ2-7	.	.	CASSFRQGHEQYF	TGTGCCAGCAGCTTCCGCCAGGGCCACGAGCAGTACTTC
14	TRBV7-2	TRBJ1-1	.	.	CASSLGQSGTEAFF	TGTGCCAGCAGCCTCGGACAAAGCGGCACTGAAGCTTTCTTT
14	TRBV6-5	TRBJ2-1	.	.	CASTQDDRYNEQFF	TGTGCCAGCACCCAAGACGACAGATACAATGAGCAGTTCTTC
16	TRBV4-3	TRBJ1-6	.	.	CASSQDRGGDNSPLHF	TGCGCCAGCAGCCAAGACCGCGGAGGAGATAATTCACCCCTCCACTTT
11	TRBV5-6	TRBJ2-7	.	few	CASSKSKTQYF	TGTGCCAGCAGCAAATCTAAGACGCAGTACTTC
15	TRBV28	TRBJ2-7	TRBD1	once	CASRLPGQGRNEQYF	TGTGCCAGCAGACTCCCGGGACAGGGCAGAAACGAGCAGTACTTC
13	TRBV2	TRBJ1-1	.	.	CASSELENTEAFF	TGTGCCAGCAGTGAGCTGGAGAACACTGAAGCTTTCTTT
12	TRBV28	TRBJ1-1	TRBD1	few	CASRGGQVDFFF	TGTGCCAGCCGCGGGGGACAGGTCGACTTTTTCTTT
16	TRBV5-4	TRBJ2-7	TRBD1	.	CASSLLTGGYSYEQYF	TGTGCCAGCAGCCTCCTAACAGGGGGATACTCCTACGAGCAGTACTTC
14	TRBV28	TRBJ1-3	TRBD1	.	CASSQGGTGNTIYF	TGTGCCAGCTCCCAAGGGGGCACAGGAAACACCATATATTTT
15	TRBV28	TRBJ1-5	.	.	CASSFNAGFNQPQHF	TGTGCCAGCAGTTTCAATGCAGGGTTCAATCAGCCCCAGCATTTT
16	TRBV11-2	TRBJ2-5	.	.	CASSLVASVTLETQYF	TGTGCCAGCAGCTTAGTAGCTAGCGTGACCTTAGAGACCCAGTACTTC
16	TRBV5-5	TRBJ2-1	.	.	CASSSLTGLAYNEQFF	TGTGCCAGCAGCTCCTTGACAGGTCTTGCCTACAATGAGCAGTTCTTC
12	TRBV24-1	TRBJ2-5	.	.	CATKDSQETQYF	TGTGCCACCAAGGACAGCCAAGAGACCCAGTACTTC
16	TRBV11-3	TRBJ2-1	TRBD2	.	CASSLGLAAGYNEQFF	TGTGCCAGCAGCTTAGGACTAGCGGCCGGGTACAATGAGCAGTTCTTC
13	TRBV7-8	TRBJ1-1	.	.	CASSSPGTPEAFF	TGTGCCAGCAGCTCCCCGGGAACTCCTGAAGCTTTCTTT
11	TRBV20-1	TRBJ2-3	.	.	CSASLSDTQYF	TGCAGTGCTAGTTTGTCAGATACGCAGTATTTT
14	TRBV29-1	TRBJ2-1	.	.	CSATPRNLRNEQFF	TGCAGCGCAACTCCACGTAATCTGAGGAATGAGCAGTTCTTC
15	TRBV6-4	TRBJ2-2	TRBD1	.	CASRQGGSNTGELFF	TGTGCCAGCAGACAGGGGGGATCGAACACCGGGGAGCTGTTTTTT
15	TRBV9	TRBJ1-2	.	.	CASSRAEKQGGGYTF	TGTGCCAGCAGCCGGGCGGAGAAGCAGGGCGGCGGCTACACCTTC
13	TRBV28	TRBJ2-2	.	.	CASSGLFTGELFF	TGTGCCAGCAGTGGCCTATTCACCGGGGAGCTGTTTTTT
16	TRBV27	TRBJ1-4	TRBD1	.	CASSFKGAGVNEKLFF	TGTGCCAGCAGTTTTAAGGGGGCAGGTGTTAATGAAAAACTGTTTTTT
11	TRBV28	TRBJ2-1	.	.	CASANDGAQFF	TGTGCCAGCGCTAACGACGGGGCGCAGTTCTTC
19	TRBV7-2	TRBJ2-3	TRBD2	.	CASSLLGLAGGPGTDTQYF	TGTGCCAGCAGCTTATTGGGACTAGCGGGAGGGCCGGGCACAGATACGCAGTATTTT
14	TRBV6-5	TRBJ2-7	.	.	CASSYSPGRSEQYF	TGTGCCAGCAGTTACTCACCAGGGAGATCGGAGCAGTACTTC
15	TRBV29-1	TRBJ2-3	.	.	CSVERVPPRPDTQYF	TGCAGCGTTGAACGGGTCCCCCCCCGTCCAGATACGCAGTATTTT
11	TRBV11-1	TRBJ2-7	.	once	CASTGLGEQYF	TGTGCCAGCACGGGATTAGGCGAGCAGTACTTC
12	TRBV11-2	TRBJ2-7	.	few	CASSPNRYEQYF	TGTGCCAGCAGCCCAAACCGCTACGAGCAGTACTTC
16	TRBV21-1	TRBJ2-3	.	few	CASSTQSGITPDTQYF	TGTGCCAGCAGCACCCAGTCCGGGATCACCCCAGATACGCAGTATTTT
16	TRBV28	TRBJ1-6	TRBD1	.	CASSPPGGTGRSPLHF	TGTGCCAGCAGTCCCCCGGGGGGGACAGGGCGGTCACCCCTCCACTTT
16	TRBV11-2	TRBJ2-7	.	.	CASSLVPGGPNHEQYF	TGTGCCAGCAGCTTAGTGCCCGGCGGGCCCAATCACGAGCAGTACTTC
11	TRBV28	TRBJ2-7	.	.	CASSLWGEQYF	TGTGCCAGCAGTTTATGGGGAGAGCAGTACTTC
16	TRBV2	TRBJ2-7	TRBD1	.	CASSDFVTGTDYEQYF	TGTGCCAGCAGTGATTTTGTGACCGGGACAGACTACGAGCAGTACTTC
16	TRBV7-2	TRBJ2-2	.	few	CASSLAGRGNTGELFF	TGTGCCAGCAGCTTAGCGGGGCGGGGGAACACCGGGGAGCTGTTTTTT
17	TRBV29-1	TRBJ2-7	TRBD2	.	CSVTGTSGTRPYYEQYF	TGCAGCGTCACCGGGACTAGCGGGACTCGTCCATACTACGAGCAGTACTTC
15	TRBV5-6	TRBJ1-2	.	.	CASSTMRQEVYGYTF	TGTGCCAGCAGCACCATGCGACAGGAGGTCTATGGCTACACCTTC
14	TRBV27	TRBJ2-7	.	.	CASSVGGPGVEQYF	TGTGCCAGCAGCGTGGGGGGACCGGGAGTCGAGCAGTACTTC
13	TRBV18	TRBJ2-1	.	.	CASSPLEYNEQFF	TGTGCCAGCTCCCCCCTAGAGTACAATGAGCAGTTCTTC
15	TRBV7-9	TRBJ2-7	TRBD2	.	CASSFSGGPTYEQYF	TGTGCCAGCAGCTTCTCGGGAGGCCCAACCTACGAGCAGTACTTC
10	TRBV6-5	TRBJ1-2	.	.	CASLVFGYTF	TGTGCCAGCCTCGTTTTTGGCTACACCTTC
14	TRBV19	TRBJ1-2	TRBD1	.	CASSTGTGGYGYTF	TGTGCCAGTAGTACGGGGACAGGAGGATATGGCTACACCTTC
19	TRBV7-2	TRBJ1-2	TRBD1	.	CASFSVMLDRGKFKYGYTF	TGTGCCAGCTTTTCGGTAATGTTGGACAGGGGGAAGTTTAAGTATGGCTACACCTTC
12	TRBV30	TRBJ2-1	.	.	CAWSLTEVEQFF	TGTGCCTGGAGTTTGACTGAAGTTGAGCAGTTCTTC
12	TRBV30	TRBJ1-2	.	.	CAWSWWGAGYTF	TGTGCCTGGAGTTGGTGGGGTGCTGGCTACACCTTC
16	TRBV9	TRBJ2-1	TRBD1	few	CASSPRAGTGSDEQFF	TGTGCCAGCAGCCCAAGGGCCGGGACAGGGAGCGATGAGCAGTTCTTC
16	TRBV6-1	TRBJ1-1	TRBD1	.	CASSEAPGQQNTEAFF	TGTGCCAGCAGTGAAGCCCCGGGACAGCAGAACACTGAAGCTTTCTTT
16	TRBV19	TRBJ1-4	.	.	CASSIANYATNEKLFF	TGTGCCAGTAGTATCGCCAACTATGCAACTAATGAAAAACTGTTTTTT